This T cell receptor beta chain is drawn from a study of vaccination effects on CD4 cells after COVID-19. Data came from immunoSEQ multiplex PCR; TCRdb stores just in-frame clones and leaves some out. The sample carries 65,000 to 75,000 clones, around two thirds recorded once. With the ViraFEST assay, the study expanded antigen-specific CD4+ T cells using viral peptide pools, then sequenced them. The authors isolated CD4+ T cells after 9 to 10 days of culture. Either the mRNA-1273 or the BNT162b2 vaccine was given to participants as two doses. CDR3 length: 14 amino acids. Germline V gene lookup returns CDR1 SQVTM and CDR2 ANQGSEA. J lost 4 bases, V lost 6 bases, and 11 bases had no gene match. With regard to this clone: What it binds is not known.

The source material was CD4+ T cells from PBMCs cultured with HCoV-229E spike peptides, sampled after COVID-19 vaccination. The genes are TRBV29-1 and TRBJ2-5; 7 bases line up with TRBD2. This TCR derives from a human donor who received a COVID-19 vaccine. CDR3 sequence reads: CSVLKTGGGETQYF. CDR3 DNA sequence: TGCAGCGTCCTTAAAACGGGGGGAGGAGAGACCCAGTACTTC.